One sample yielded the 13 T cell receptor beta chains listed below, sequenced in a study of control samples from healthy donors and cancer patients. The protocol was immunoSEQ multiplex PCR, while the TCRdb copy is restricted to in-frame clones and leaves out a portion. Among fewer than 200,000 clones, roughly 95% were seen once, and the ten largest hold roughly 3.9%. Material: blood. The receptors were gathered from a woman aged 55-69 years in good health.

V is TRBV20-1 and J is TRBJ1-6; D remains unclear. Germline V gene sequence: CDR1 DFQATT, CDR2 SNEGSKA (reference sequence). Deletions cut 3 bases from V and 5 bases from J, with 17 bases between. This CDR3 has 16 residues. This CDR3 reads CSASAGGGVNNSPLHF. DNA of the CDR3: TGCAGTGCTAGTGCGGGCGGTGGGGTCAATAATTCACCCCTCCACTTT.

The chain links TRBV18 to TRBJ1-6, with D possibly being TRBD1 (6 bases). Trimming left V 3 bases short and J 7 bases short, with 16 bases between. Per the germline V gene, CDR1 is KGHSH and CDR2 is LQKENI. The CDR3 loop spans 16 amino acids. The CDR3 DNA reads TGTGCCAGCTCACCGACTACTCAGGGACAAAATTCACCCCTCCACTTT. This codes for CASSPTTQGQNSPLHF.

This sequence joins TRBV21-1 and TRBJ2-2; the D call of TRBD1 is as the table states it, not checked on the DNA. TRBV21-1 is termed a pseudogene. This CDR3 is 13 amino acids long. CDR3 DNA sequence: TGTGCCAGCAGCAAAGAACAGGCCGGGGAGCTGTTTTTT. Translated: CASSKEQAGELFF.

This clone was detected only a few times. This CDR3 reads CASSQTEFGPQHF. In nucleotides, the CDR3 is TGTGCCAGCAGCCAAACCGAATTTGGGCCCCAGCATTTT. The gene calls are TRBV7-2 and TRBJ1-5; D not resolved. The V gene lost 5 bases and the J gene lost 9 bases, with 14 bases spanning the gap. CDR1 and CDR2 (germline): SGHTA, FQGNSA. CDR3 length: 13 amino acids. The full variable domain, its missing parts supplied by reference TRBV7-2 and TRBJ1-5, is GAGVSQSPSNKVTEKGKDVELRCDPISGHTALYWYRQSLGQGLEFLIYFQGNSAPDKSGLPSDRFSAERTGGSVSTLTIQRTQQEDSAVYLCASSQTEFGPQHFGDGTRLSIL.

The chain carries TRBV6-1 and TRBJ1-1; maybe TRBD1 (5 bases). This CDR3 is built from 12 residues. V was clipped by 3 bases and J by 4 bases, with 6 bases between them. The V gene's germline CDR1 is MNHNS and CDR2 SASEGT. DNA for the CDR3: TGTGCCAGCAGTGACAGGGCCACTGAAGCTTTCTTT. This sequence encodes CASSDRATEAFF.

The genes are TRBV7-9 and TRBJ1-3; D unresolved. The V gene lost 5 bases and the J gene lost 8 bases, with 10 bases spanning the gap. The CDR3 loop spans 12 amino acids. Germline assignment: CDR1 SEHNR and CDR2 FQNEAQ (reference sequence). The CDR3 DNA is TGTGCCAGCAGCAGCCTTAGGGACACCATATATTTT. Amino acids: CASSSLRDTIYF.

The V and J genes are TRBV11-2 and TRBJ2-4; D gene unclear. The CDR3 length is 15 residues. CDR1 SGHAT and CDR2 FQNNGV come from the germline V gene. V dropped 7 bases and J dropped 5 bases, with 18 bases sitting between them. The CDR3 loop reads CASTVLSQSQNIQYF. CDR3 bases: TGTGCCAGCACCGTGTTATCCCAAAGCCAAAACATTCAGTACTTC. The whole variable domain, remainder taken from reference TRBV11-2 and TRBJ2-4, is EAGVAQSPRYKIIEKRQSVAFWCNPISGHATLYWYQQILGQGPKLLIQFQNNGVVDDSQLPKDRFSAERLKGVDSTLKIQPAKLEDSAVYLCASTVLSQSQNIQYFGAGTRLSVL.

The chain combines TRBV3-1 (or the pseudogene TRBV3-2) with TRBJ1-1, with a possible D match to TRBD1 (5 bases). The CDR3 has 16 amino acids. With 6 bases removed from V and 1 base from J, the gap between germline ends came to 18 bases. CDR1 LGHDT and CDR2 YNNKEL come from the germline V gene (reference sequence). The chain's CDR3 is CASSLDRGIRNTEAFF. The CDR3 bases are TGTGCCAGCAGTTTGGACCGGGGGATCAGGAACACTGAAGCTTTCTTT.

A word on this clone: The sample contains more than one DNA sequence encoding this CDR3. The rearrangement links TRBV6-4 to TRBJ1-2; maybe TRBD1 (6 bases). The length of the CDR3 is 14 residues. Germline V gene data show CDR1 as MRHNA and CDR2 as SNTAGT. V gave up 0 bases and J gave up 8 bases, with 13 bases separating them. CDR3 sequence reads: CASSDSPGAGGYTF. The CDR3 coding sequence is TGTGCCAGCAGTGACTCACCGGGGGCGGGGGGCTACACCTTC.

The chain employs TRBV11-2 and TRBJ2-5; no reliable D call. V shed 4 bases and J shed 2 bases, with 17 bases lying between them. The CDR3 runs to 16 residues. Germline CDR1 reads SGHAT; CDR2 reads FQNNGV. CDR3 sequence reads: CASSSRMQEFQETQYF. The CDR3 nucleotides read TGTGCCAGCAGCTCTCGGATGCAGGAGTTTCAAGAGACCCAGTACTTC.

This sequence joins TRBV5-1 and TRBJ2-3, with 9 bases matching TRBD1. The CDR3 has 13 amino acids. Per germline, CDR1 SGHRS and CDR2 YFSETQ. V lost 7 bases to trimming and J lost 3 bases; unmatched junction nucleotides: 3. CDR3 in amino acids: CASRDRETDTQYF. The CDR3 DNA sequence: TGCGCCAGCCGGGACAGGGAAACAGATACGCAGTATTTT.

This chain links TRBV18 with TRBJ2-7, with D perhaps TRBD1 (6 bases). CDR1 and CDR2 (germline): KGHSH, LQKENI. The ends were cut back, 2 bases at V and 0 bases at J, with 14 bases in the middle. The CDR3 covers 16 residues. The CDR3 is CASSPVTGSGSYEQYF. The CDR3 nucleotides read TGTGCCAGCTCACCAGTCACAGGGTCGGGCTCCTACGAGCAGTACTTC.

The chain carries TRBV4-3 and TRBJ2-1; 15 nucleotides match TRBD2. Looked up from germline, CDR1 is LGHNA and CDR2 is YSLEER. After removal of 4 bases from V and 0 bases from J, the junction contained 7 bases not matched to a gene. The CDR3 has 19 residues. The CDR3: CASSLGLAGGFSSYNEQFF. The CDR3, as DNA: TGCGCCAGCAGCCTGGGACTAGCGGGAGGATTTAGCTCCTACAATGAGCAGTTCTTC.